What follows are 26 T cell receptor beta chains derived from one specimen sequenced in a study of blood T cell repertoires in COVID-19. Generated by immunoSEQ multiplex PCR, the TCRdb table keeps only in-frame clones and is missing some. Counted here are 250,000 to 350,000 clones, approximately 90% occurring once; the ten biggest clones make up about 10%. The sample taken for sequencing was PBMCs or T cells enriched from blood (not recorded which). These receptors all stem from a woman younger than 30 who had recovered from COVID-19.

This clone was found a few times. The chain uses TRBV5-4 and TRBJ1-6, with no clear D. Germline assignment: CDR1 SGHNT and CDR2 YYREEE (reference sequence). Trimming left V 1 base short and J 8 bases short, with 13 bases between. The CDR3 contains 15 residues. The CDR3 nucleotides are TGTGCCAGCAGCTTGTTGGCCACGGGAGATTCACCCCTCCACTTT. Its protein is CASSLLATGDSPLHF.

V usage is TRBV12-3 or TRBV12-4 and J usage is TRBJ1-2; 9 positions match TRBD1. V shed 6 bases, J shed 8 bases, and the junction held 4 bases outside the gene matches. CDR3 length: 12 residues. CDR3: CASRRQGGGYTF. CDR3 nucleotide sequence: TGTGCCAGCAGGAGACAGGGGGGAGGCTACACCTTC.

Written as DNA, the CDR3 is TGTGCCAGCAGCGCAGGACAGGGTGATGAGCAGTTCTTC. It codes for CASSAGQGDEQFF. This chain uses TRBV9 with TRBJ2-1; TRBD1 aligns across 8 bases. Trimming cost V 3 bases and J 8 bases; bases outside gene matches: 4. Germline V gives CDR1 SGDLS, CDR2 YYNGEE. This CDR3 region has 13 residues.

The chain employs TRBV11-1 and TRBJ2-7; 8 positions match TRBD2. The CDR3 runs 15 residues. V was pared by 4 bases and J by 4 bases, with 9 bases of the junction left unmatched. Germline CDR1 is SGHAT and CDR2 is FQDESV (reference sequence). The CDR3 bases are TGTGCCAGCAGCTCCCCCGGGACTAGTGTTTACGAGCAGTACTTC. Translated: CASSSPGTSVYEQYF.

This clone was recorded only once. The chain combines TRBV3-1 (or the pseudogene TRBV3-2) with TRBJ2-2, with 9 bases matching TRBD2. Germline trimming cut 2 bases from V and 1 base from J; bases unmatched to any gene: 5. Germline V gives CDR1 LGHDT, CDR2 YNNKEL (reference sequence). This CDR3 has 17 residues. CDR3 in DNA: TGTGCCAGCAGCCAAAATTTGCGGGGGGGGAACACCGGGGAGCTGTTTTTT. Protein: CASSQNLRGGNTGELFF.

V usage is TRBV28 and J usage is TRBJ1-5; D may be TRBD1 (5 bases). V was cut by 4 bases and J by 0 bases, with 16 bases left in between. Germline V gene data show CDR1 as MDHEN and CDR2 as SYDVKM. This CDR3 comprises 17 residues. This CDR3 reads CASSSQGGHYSNQPQHF. The CDR3 DNA follows: TGTGCCAGCAGTTCGCAGGGCGGCCATTATAGCAATCAGCCCCAGCATTTT.

This chain uses TRBV25-1 with TRBJ1-6, with 8 bases matching TRBD1. CDR1 MGHDK and CDR2 SYGVNS come from the germline V gene. The V segment lost 6 bases and the J segment 0 bases; nucleotides outside the gene matches: 4. The CDR3 length is 16 residues. CDR3 sequence: CASRTGVSSYNSPLHF. The CDR3 coding sequence is TGTGCCAGCAGGACAGGGGTCAGCTCCTATAATTCACCCCTCCACTTT.

The chain carries TRBV6-5 and TRBJ2-3, with TRBD1 matching over 7 bases. V gave up 2 bases and J gave up 11 bases; unmatched junction bases: 7. Germline V gene sequence: CDR1 MNHEY, CDR2 SVGAGI. CDR3 length equals 13 residues. This CDR3 reads CASSYATGTEQYF. The CDR3 nucleotides are TGTGCCAGCAGTTACGCTACCGGGACAGAGCAGTATTTT.

This clone came up once. The gene calls are TRBV10-3 and TRBJ2-3, with TRBD2 identical over 9 bases. The CDR3 totals 17 residues. Losses at the gene ends were 0 bases for V and 3 bases for J; bases not matched to a gene: 7. Germline V gives CDR1 ENHRY, CDR2 SYGVKD. The CDR3 reads CAISESQRGARTDTQYF. The CDR3 nucleotides are TGTGCCATCAGTGAGTCCCAGCGGGGGGCGAGGACAGATACGCAGTATTTT.

The chain uses TRBV30 and TRBJ1-1, with no clear D. The CDR3 is 14 amino acids. V lost 2 bases, J lost 5 bases, and 15 bases lay in between. The V gene's germline CDR1 is GTSNPN and CDR2 SVGIG (reference sequence). CDR3 in amino acids: CAWSSLDGGTEAFF. The CDR3 region has the DNA TGTGCCTGGAGTTCCCTAGACGGCGGAACTGAAGCTTTCTTT.

This CDR3 reads CSVDRGLDYGYTF. CDR3 coding DNA: TGCAGCGTTGATAGAGGGTTAGACTATGGCTACACCTTC. The chain combines TRBV29-1 with TRBJ1-2; no clear D. Between the trimmed V and J ends, which lost 3 bases and 3 bases, there was a span of 11 bases. The CDR3 consists of 13 residues. Germline values: CDR1 SQVTM, CDR2 ANQGSEA.

This chain links TRBV19 with TRBJ1-1; D not resolved. V was shortened by 4 bases and J by 2 bases, with 8 bases between the two germline ends. Germline assignment: CDR1 LNHDA and CDR2 SQIVND (reference sequence). The CDR3 is 13 residues long. CDR3 sequence: CASSTGFNTEAFF. DNA of the CDR3: TGTGCCAGTAGTACAGGATTCAACACTGAAGCTTTCTTT.

The chain uses TRBV5-1 and TRBJ1-2, with D unclear. CDR3 length: 15 amino acids. Looked up from germline, CDR1 is SGHRS and CDR2 is YFSETQ. V lost 4 bases and J lost 1, with 14 bases in between. In DNA form, the CDR3 reads TGCGCCAGCAGCACGGCTGGGGAGATTAACTATGGCTACACCTTC. Its translation: CASSTAGEINYGYTF.

V usage is TRBV12-5 and J usage is TRBJ1-2, with D maybe TRBD1 (6 bases). Germline V gene data show CDR1 as LGHNT and CDR2 as FRNRAP. Trimming took 1 base from V and 8 from J, leaving 14 bases between them. The CDR3 covers 14 residues. CDR3 protein: CASGLGPSQGGYTF. Written as DNA, the CDR3 is TGTGCTAGTGGTTTGGGGCCCTCCCAGGGGGGCTACACCTTC.

The chain carries TRBV28 and TRBJ2-7; perhaps TRBD1 as D (5 bases). In germline, CDR1 is MDHEN, CDR2 SYDVKM. The CDR3 is 12 residues long. With 5 bases removed from V and 3 bases from J, the gap between germline ends came to 8 bases. The CDR3 spells CASSKGNYEQYF. In DNA form, the CDR3 reads TGTGCCAGCAGTAAGGGGAACTACGAGCAGTACTTC.

There are many counts of this clone. This sequence joins TRBV5-1 and TRBJ1-4, with 7 bases matching TRBD1. V was pared by 1 base and J by 4 bases, with 4 bases of the junction left unmatched. The CDR3 length is 15 residues. The germline V gene encodes CDR1 SGHRS and CDR2 YFSETQ. The CDR3, as DNA: TGCGCCAGCAGCTTGTCGACAGGGCATAATGAAAAACTGTTTTTT. It specifies CASSLSTGHNEKLFF. The variable domain in full, completed from reference TRBV5-1 and TRBJ1-4, reads KAGVTQTPRYLIKTRGQQVTLSCSPISGHRSVSWYQQTPGQGLQFLFEYFSETQRNKGNFPGRFSGRQFSNSRSEMNVSTLELGDSALYLCASSLSTGHNEKLFFGSGTQLSVL.

This clone was observed a handful of times. The V and J genes are TRBV7-8 and TRBJ2-2; D perhaps matches TRBD1 (5 bases). V shed 3 bases and J shed 5 bases, with 13 bases lying between them. Germline lookup yields CDR1 SGHVS and CDR2 FQNEAQ. The CDR3 spans 15 residues. CDR3 region: CASSFRTPGTGELFF. The CDR3 DNA reads TGTGCCAGCAGCTTCCGGACACCCGGTACCGGGGAGCTGTTTTTT.

This chain joins TRBV2 and TRBJ2-6; no clear D gene. The V end was cut by 1 base, the J end by 0 bases, with 10 bases between. This CDR3 is built from 17 residues. CDR1 is SNHLY and CDR2 is FYNNEI in the germline V gene. CDR3 DNA: TGTGCCAGCAGTGAAGGCGGTACATTCTCTGGGGCCAACGTCCTGACTTTC. It is translated as CASSEGGTFSGANVLTF.

In this sample, this clone turned up many times. The chain carries TRBV28 and TRBJ1-5; 7 nucleotides line up with TRBD1. Germline V gene sequence: CDR1 MDHEN, CDR2 SYDVKM. The trim removed 5 bases at V and 9 bases at J, leaving 13 bases unmatched. The CDR3 has 15 residues. The CDR3 DNA is TGTGCCAGCAGTCTAACCGGGACAGCCATAAGGCCCCAGCATTTT. Translated: CASSLTGTAIRPQHF.

The chain couples TRBV28 to TRBJ1-1, with D perhaps matching TRBD1 (6 bases). The CDR3 has 15 amino acids. The germline gives CDR1 MDHEN, CDR2 SYDVKM. V shed 7 bases and J shed 6 bases, with 21 bases lying between them. This CDR3 is CASTPGGARGSEAFF. CDR3 nucleotides: TGTGCCAGCACCCCTGGTGGGGCCAGGGGTTCTGAAGCTTTCTTT.

The chain joins TRBV27 to TRBJ1-1; 8 bases are shared with TRBD1. V gave up 5 bases and J gave up 5 bases; unmatched junction bases: 10. The CDR3 spans 15 residues. From germline, CDR1 is MNHEY and CDR2 SMNVEV (reference sequence). The CDR3 reads CASSQQGAVWTEAFF. CDR3 DNA: TGTGCCAGCAGTCAGCAGGGGGCTGTGTGGACTGAAGCTTTCTTT.

Only a few counts were recorded for this clone. This chain connects TRBV3-1 (or the pseudogene TRBV3-2) to TRBJ1-6; possibly TRBD1 for D (6 bases). Germline CDR1 reads LGHDT; CDR2 reads YNNKEL (reference sequence). V shed 3 bases and J shed 7 bases, with 13 bases lying between them. The CDR3 has 15 residues. The CDR3 nucleotides are TGTGCCAGCAGCCAGAATGGGGGGGCGAATTCACCCCTCCACTTT. This encodes CASSQNGGANSPLHF.

This clone was observed a handful of times. V is TRBV13 and J is TRBJ1-2, with D hard to call. The CDR3 spans 14 residues. Trimming shortened V by 3 bases and J by 6 bases, and 14 bases separated the two germline ends. Germline CDR1 and CDR2: PRHDT and FYEKMQ (reference sequence). CDR3 in amino acids: CASSLNRGKDGYTF. CDR3 in DNA: TGTGCCAGCAGCTTGAACCGGGGTAAGGATGGCTACACCTTC.

CDR3 region: CAISESNYQETQYF. The CDR3 DNA reads as TGTGCCATCAGTGAGTCTAACTATCAAGAGACCCAGTACTTC. The chain recombines TRBV10-3 with TRBJ2-5; D unresolved. The CDR3 covers 14 residues. Germline CDR1 ENHRY, CDR2 SYGVKD. V lost 0 bases to trimming and J lost 2 bases, with 7 bases between them.

The chain recombines TRBV7-9 with TRBJ2-2, with 7 bases identical to TRBD1. This CDR3 is 12 amino acids long. After removal of 8 bases from V and 3 bases from J, the junction contained 0 bases not matched to a gene. CDR1 is SEHNR, CDR2 FQNEAQ, per germline (reference sequence). In nucleotides, the CDR3 is TGTGCCAGCGACAGGGACACCGGGGAGCTGTTTTTT. This translates into CASDRDTGELFF.

This chain uses TRBV5-5 with TRBJ2-7; 12 nucleotides align to TRBD1. The germline CDR1 and CDR2 sequences are SGHKS and YYEKEE (reference sequence). The CDR3 has 16 amino acids. Trimming at V came to 4 bases and at J to 5 bases, leaving 10 bases not matched to a gene. The CDR3 reads CASSQYPGTGGDEQYF. The CDR3 DNA reads as TGTGCCAGCAGCCAGTATCCCGGGACAGGGGGCGACGAGCAGTACTTC.